These 27 T cell receptor beta chains were all obtained from the same sample, sequenced in a study of Tregs in tolerant kidney transplant recipients. Data came from immunoSEQ multiplex PCR; TCRdb stores just in-frame clones and leaves some out. The table includes fewer than 100,000 clones, roughly 93% detected once. The sample here was CD4+ T cells from blood, taken before the transplant. The receptors stem from a human donor who received a combined kidney and bone marrow transplant.

The V call is TRBV18, the J call TRBJ1-5; D is possibly TRBD1 (5 bases). Trimming shortened V by 0 bases and J by 2 bases, and 14 bases separated the two germline ends. Germline lookup yields CDR1 KGHSH and CDR2 LQKENI. CDR3 length: 17 residues. CDR3: CASSPPGLGTGNQPQHF. The CDR3 DNA reads as TGTGCCAGCTCACCACCGGGACTGGGGACGGGCAATCAGCCCCAGCATTTT.

The chain has TRBV2 and TRBJ2-1; TRBD2 aligns across 8 bases. The J segment lost 5 bases and the V segment lost 8 bases, leaving 8 bases of the junction unmatched. The germline V gene encodes CDR1 SNHLY and CDR2 FYNNEI. This CDR3 spans 14 amino acids. In DNA, the CDR3 is TGTGCCAGCTTTAAGGAGGGACTAGACAATGAGCAGTTCTTC. As protein: CASFKEGLDNEQFF.

The V and J genes are TRBV7-9 and TRBJ2-2; D is unresolved. Per the germline V gene, CDR1 is SEHNR and CDR2 is FQNEAQ (reference sequence). The V and J ends lost 3 bases and 0 bases respectively, with 8 bases between them. The CDR3 covers 15 residues. The DNA of the CDR3 is TGTGCCAGCAGCTTTACTCCGACGAACACCGGGGAGCTGTTTTTT. It encodes CASSFTPTNTGELFF.

This clone was counted once. The chain carries TRBV4-3 and TRBJ2-5, with TRBD2 matching 8 bases. V lost 4 bases to trimming and J lost 1 base; unmatched junction nucleotides: 2. The CDR3 has 14 amino acids. Germline loops: CDR1 LGHNA, CDR2 YSLEER. The CDR3 nucleotides are TGCGCCAGCAGCCGTGGACTAGCCCAAGAGACCCAGTACTTC. This encodes CASSRGLAQETQYF.

The chain uses TRBV7-2 and TRBJ1-1; no clear D gene. Germline values: CDR1 SGHTA, CDR2 FQGNSA. Trimming shortened V by 1 base and J by 2 bases, and 8 bases separated the two germline ends. The CDR3 consists of 14 residues. Here the CDR3 reads CASSLGRFNTEAFF. CDR3 DNA: TGTGCCAGCAGCTTAGGTCGTTTTAACACTGAAGCTTTCTTT.

This clone was detected once. This chain uses TRBV19 with TRBJ1-3, with 9 bases matching TRBD1. Trimming cost V 3 bases and J 3 bases; bases outside gene matches: 9. CDR3 length: 17 residues. The germline V gene encodes CDR1 LNHDA and CDR2 SQIVND (reference sequence). This CDR3 reads CASSILTGGGFGNTIYF. The CDR3 DNA reads as TGTGCCAGTAGTATTCTTACAGGGGGCGGATTTGGAAACACCATATATTTT.

V usage is TRBV6-1 and J usage is TRBJ2-3, with D possibly TRBD2 on 7 matching bases. This CDR3 is built from 14 residues. Germline V gene sequence: CDR1 MNHNS, CDR2 SASEGT. The V end lost 6 bases, the J end lost 5 bases, and 15 bases lay between the germline ends. CDR3 in DNA: TGTGCCAGCAGGGAGGGGGGGCATGGAGATACGCAGTATTTT. Its translation is CASREGGHGDTQYF.

Only one count was recorded for this clone. The chain carries TRBV10-3 and TRBJ2-2; D not certain. Germline V CDR1 and CDR2: ENHRY, SYGVKD. CDR3 length equals 17 residues. The ends were cut back, 3 bases at V and 4 bases at J, with 18 bases in the middle. CDR3 in DNA: TGTGCCATCAGTGATTTCATTGGCCTGGCTGGCACCGGGGAGCTGTTTTTT. Encoded protein: CAISDFIGLAGTGELFF.

The rearrangement joins TRBV11-3 to TRBJ2-1, with D unclear. The CDR3 consists of 12 residues. With 5 bases removed from V and 7 bases from J, the gap between germline ends came to 9 bases. Per the germline V gene, CDR1 is SGHNT and CDR2 is YENEEA. The DNA for the CDR3 is TGTGCCAGCAGCCCTGACTTTAATGAGCAGTTCTTC. This encodes CASSPDFNEQFF.

A remark on this clone: Additional DNA sequences in this sample encode the identical CDR3. The chain is built from TRBV7-2 and TRBJ2-7; a weak D match, TRBD2 (7 bases). The CDR3 sequence is 13 residues long. Trimming took off 6 bases at V and 2 bases at J, with 11 bases between the two ends. The germline V gene has CDR1 SGHTA and CDR2 FQGNSA. The CDR3 region has the DNA TGTGCCAGCAGTCTCGGGGGGCCCTACGAGCAGTACTTC. It encodes CASSLGGPYEQYF.

The CDR3 nucleotides read TGCGCCAGCAGCCAACTGACTAGCGGGCAACCTATAGAGCAGTACTTC. This codes for CASSQLTSGQPIEQYF. The chain couples TRBV5-1 to TRBJ2-7; 10 bases match TRBD2. The V gene end was trimmed by 4 bases and the J gene end by 7 bases; junction bases not matched to a gene: 14. The CDR3 length is 16 residues. Germline V CDR1 and CDR2: SGHRS, YFSETQ.

This rearrangement joins TRBV14 to TRBJ2-5, with D perhaps TRBD2 (5 bases). The CDR3 is made up of 13 amino acids. V was shortened by 4 bases and J by 7 bases, with 13 bases between the two germline ends. Germline V gene data show CDR1 as SGHDN and CDR2 as FVKESK. The CDR3: CASSRGPEGTQYF. The DNA for the CDR3 is TGTGCCAGCAGCCGTGGACCTGAGGGGACCCAGTACTTC.

The V and J genes are TRBV6-5 and TRBJ2-5; the match to TRBD1 covers 7 bases. The CDR3 extends over 15 amino acids. J gave up 5 bases and V 7 bases, and 13 bases lay outside the gene matches. Germline V gene lookup returns CDR1 MNHEY and CDR2 SVGAGI. As DNA, the CDR3 is TGTGCCAGCAACCACAGGGGTCGGGCAAGGGAGACCCAGTACTTC. Protein sequence: CASNHRGRARETQYF.

The gene calls are TRBV4-1 and TRBJ1-2, with a tentative D call TRBD1 (6 bases). CDR3 size: 16 residues. Trimming cost V 1 base and J 3 bases, with 15 bases left between them. From germline, CDR1 is MGHRA and CDR2 YSYEKL. CDR3 nucleotide sequence: TGCGCCAGCAGCCAAGTCAGACAGGTTACACACTATGGCTACACCTTC. Its translation: CASSQVRQVTHYGYTF.

This chain links TRBV2 with TRBJ2-1, with a weak D call TRBD2 (6 bases). Trimming pared 6 bases from V and 0 bases from J, leaving 12 bases between. The CDR3 totals 15 residues. CDR1 SNHLY and CDR2 FYNNEI come from the germline V gene. The CDR3 loop reads CASRAPGLSYNEQFF. CDR3 nucleotides: TGTGCCAGCAGAGCCCCGGGACTCTCCTACAATGAGCAGTTCTTC.

V is TRBV4-3 and J is TRBJ2-1; unclear D gene. Trimming took 1 base from V and 6 from J, leaving 7 bases between them. The CDR3 is 13 amino acids. CDR1 LGHNA and CDR2 YSLEER come from the germline V gene. In nucleotides, the CDR3 is TGCGCCAGCAGCCAAGGGTGGAGCAATGAGCAGTTCTTC. Protein: CASSQGWSNEQFF.

This chain uses TRBV28 with TRBJ2-7; 7 nucleotides match TRBD1. J gave up 2 bases and V 6 bases, and 10 bases lay outside the gene matches. CDR1 and CDR2 (germline): MDHEN, SYDVKM. This CDR3 is 15 amino acids long. The chain's CDR3 is CASSLRKGATYEQYF. CDR3 nucleotides: TGTGCCAGCAGCCTCAGGAAGGGGGCCACCTACGAGCAGTACTTC.

This rearrangement joins TRBV27 to TRBJ2-2; D perhaps matches TRBD2 (6 bases). V lost 2 bases and J 1 base, leaving 11 bases between the germline ends. The CDR3 sequence is 16 residues long. Germline CDR1 is MNHEY and CDR2 is SMNVEV (reference sequence). CDR3 bases: TGTGCCAGCAGTTTAAGTGGAGGGATGAACACCGGGGAGCTGTTTTTT. Amino acid sequence: CASSLSGGMNTGELFF.

The chain is built from TRBV19 and TRBJ2-3; 9 positions match TRBD2. The V gene end was trimmed by 5 bases and the J gene end by 5 bases; junction bases not matched to a gene: 14. Germline assignment: CDR1 LNHDA and CDR2 SQIVND (reference sequence). The CDR3 totals 17 residues. The CDR3 sequence is CASSDQWGGGAGDTQYF. The CDR3 nucleotides read TGTGCCAGTAGTGACCAGTGGGGCGGGGGGGCAGGAGATACGCAGTATTTT.

The chain is built from TRBV5-6 and TRBJ2-3; possibly TRBD1 for D (5 bases). The CDR3 is 15 amino acids. Trimming took off 1 base at V and 3 bases at J, with 12 bases between the two ends. The V gene's germline CDR1 is SGHDT and CDR2 YYEEEE. The DNA for the CDR3 is TGTGCCAGCAGCTTGTACCAGGGTTTGACAGATACGCAGTATTTT. The encoded protein is CASSLYQGLTDTQYF.

The table lists this clone with a few counts. This chain joins TRBV18 and TRBJ1-4; a weak D match, TRBD1 (6 bases). In germline, CDR1 is KGHSH, CDR2 LQKENI. The CDR3 runs 19 residues. Between the trimmed V and J ends, which lost 2 bases and 0 bases, there was a span of 19 bases. DNA for the CDR3: TGTGCCAGCTCACCAAGACAGGTTGGAGGTAGAACAACTAATGAAAAACTGTTTTTT. This codes for CASSPRQVGGRTTNEKLFF.

The rearrangement joins TRBV27 to TRBJ1-2, with TRBD1 identical over 9 bases. CDR1 is MNHEY, CDR2 SMNVEV, per germline (reference sequence). The trim removed 0 bases at V and 8 bases at J, leaving 4 bases unmatched. The CDR3 runs to 14 residues. CDR3 amino acids: CASSLSTGGEGYTF. The CDR3 DNA is TGTGCCAGCAGTTTATCCACAGGGGGCGAGGGCTACACCTTC.

The chain carries TRBV4-1 and TRBJ2-2, with 10 bases fitting TRBD2. The germline CDR1 and CDR2 sequences are MGHRA and YSYEKL. The J segment lost 8 bases and the V segment lost 3 bases, leaving 9 bases of the junction unmatched. CDR3 length: 16 amino acids. The CDR3 nucleotides are TGCGCCAGCAGCCACTTAGCGGGGGGTCCTAGGGGGGAGCTGTTTTTT. This codes for CASSHLAGGPRGELFF.

The chain links TRBV25-1 to TRBJ1-2, with 7 bases aligning to TRBD1. Germline V gives CDR1 MGHDK, CDR2 SYGVNS. V was clipped by 8 bases and J by 8 bases; unmatched bases: 5. CDR3 length equals 11 residues. CDR3 protein: CASRGTEGYTF. CDR3 bases: TGTGCCAGCCGGGGGACAGAAGGCTACACCTTC.

The chain uses TRBV5-4 and TRBJ2-1; D is unclear. Germline V CDR1 and CDR2: SGHNT, YYREEE (reference sequence). Trimming removed 0 bases at V and 0 bases at J, with 10 bases between. The CDR3 is 16 residues long. The CDR3 nucleotides are TGTGCCAGCAGCTTGGCCGGTATACCCTCCTACAATGAGCAGTTCTTC. Its protein product is CASSLAGIPSYNEQFF.

The V gene is TRBV4-3, the J gene TRBJ2-5, with 10 bases lining up with TRBD1. Matching the DNA end better, TRBJ2-7 makes the J call doubtful. The CDR3 spans 15 residues. Germline CDR1 and CDR2: LGHNA and YSLEER. The CDR3 DNA reads TGCGCCAGCAGCCGAGGACAGGGGGATCGCTACGAGCAGTACTTC. As protein: CASSRGQGDRYEQYF.

The chain employs TRBV6-5 and TRBJ1-1, with 7 bases identical to TRBD1. Germline V gives CDR1 MNHEY, CDR2 SVGAGI. Trimming removed 0 bases from V and 2 bases from J; junction bases left unmatched: 3. The CDR3 loop spans 15 amino acids. The CDR3 here is CASSYSRTGNTEAFF. The CDR3 DNA is TGTGCCAGCAGTTACTCGAGGACAGGCAACACTGAAGCTTTCTTT.